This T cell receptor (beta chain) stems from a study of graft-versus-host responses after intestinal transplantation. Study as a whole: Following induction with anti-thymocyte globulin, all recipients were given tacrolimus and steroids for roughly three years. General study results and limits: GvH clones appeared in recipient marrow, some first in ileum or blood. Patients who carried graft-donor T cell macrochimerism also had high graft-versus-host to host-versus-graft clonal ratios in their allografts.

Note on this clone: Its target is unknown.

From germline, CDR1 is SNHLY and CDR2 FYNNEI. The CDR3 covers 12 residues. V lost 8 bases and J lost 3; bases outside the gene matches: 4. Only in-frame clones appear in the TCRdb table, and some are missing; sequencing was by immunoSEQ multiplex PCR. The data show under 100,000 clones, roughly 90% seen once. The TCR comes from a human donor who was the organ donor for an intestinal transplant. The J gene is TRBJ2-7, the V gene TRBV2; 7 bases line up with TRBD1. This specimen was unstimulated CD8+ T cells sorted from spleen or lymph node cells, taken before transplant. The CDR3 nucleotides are TGTGCCAGCGTACAGGGGTACTACGAGCAGTACTTC. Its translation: CASVQGYYEQYF.